This TCR beta chain was obtained from a study of cytomegalovirus exposure and HLA in healthy donors. Overall study findings and caveats: Most TCR sequences showed up rarely, but some public TCRs showed up in many donors. In a later analysis, HLA-associated beta chains showed higher expansion and lower generation probabilities than comparable chains.

With 60 Vbeta and 13 Jbeta primers, the PCR was carried out. The assay was immunoSEQ multiplex PCR, and TCRdb's table has in-frame clones only and misses some. This sample has a few hundred thousand clones, with 85% to 95% found just once. Details on this clone: What it binds is unknown.

The CDR3 loop spans 15 amino acids. Losses at the gene ends were 0 bases for V and 7 bases for J; bases not matched to a gene: 4. Germline CDR1 is MGHRA and CDR2 is YSYEKL. This TCR derives from a girl aged 2-10 years in good health and CMV-seronegative. Sequenced: PBMCs. The chain links TRBV4-1 to TRBJ1-4, with 8 bases identical to TRBD1. Here the CDR3 reads CASSQETGAGEKLFF. The CDR3 coding sequence is TGCGCCAGCAGCCAAGAGACAGGGGCGGGTGAAAAACTGTTTTTT.